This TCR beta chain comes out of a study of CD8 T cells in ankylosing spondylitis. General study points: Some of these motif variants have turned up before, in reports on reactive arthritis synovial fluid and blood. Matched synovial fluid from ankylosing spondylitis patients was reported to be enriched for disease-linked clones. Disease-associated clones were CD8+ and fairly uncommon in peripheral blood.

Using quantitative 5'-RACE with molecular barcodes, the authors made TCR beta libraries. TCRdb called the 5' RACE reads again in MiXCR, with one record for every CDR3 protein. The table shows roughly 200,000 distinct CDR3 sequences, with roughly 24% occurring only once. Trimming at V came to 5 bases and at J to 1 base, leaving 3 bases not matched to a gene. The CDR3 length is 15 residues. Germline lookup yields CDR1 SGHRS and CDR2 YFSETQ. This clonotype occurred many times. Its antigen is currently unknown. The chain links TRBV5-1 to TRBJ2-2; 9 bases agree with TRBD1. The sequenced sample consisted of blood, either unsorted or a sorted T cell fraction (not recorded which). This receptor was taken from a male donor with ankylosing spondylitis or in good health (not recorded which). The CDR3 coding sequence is TGCGCCAGCAGAGAGGGACAGGGGAACACCGGGGAGCTGTTTTTT. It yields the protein CASREGQGNTGELFF. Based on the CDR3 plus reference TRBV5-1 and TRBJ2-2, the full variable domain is KAGVTQTPRYLIKTRGQQVTLSCSPISGHRSVSWYQQTPGQGLQFLFEYFSETQRNKGNFPGRFSGRQFSNSRSEMNVSTLELGDSALYLCASREGQGNTGELFFGEGSRLTVL.